The T cell receptor beta chain under discussion was sequenced for a study of T-cell reconstitution after alpha-beta-depleted transplantation in children. General study points: About two months after transplant, alpha-beta T cells reportedly came from several hundred expanded graft clones. Surviving recipient T cells and thymic progenitors accounted for the high day-60 TCRbeta diversity observed in some patients. Hyperexpanded clones declined; after one year, newly produced T cells mostly supplied diversity.

There are many counts of this clonotype. Its specificity is not known. Construction of the TCRbeta library involved unique molecular identifiers. TCRdb reprocessed the PCR reads via MiXCR and lists one record per CDR3 protein. The table records under 35,000 distinct CDR3 sequences, about 6.2% of them present only once. Germline V gene data show CDR1 as KGHDR and CDR2 as SFDVKD. The CDR3 is 15 amino acids. Trimming left V 10 bases short and J 2 bases short, with 17 bases between. The chain couples TRBV24-1 to TRBJ1-5; D is ambiguous. Material: PBMCs, mostly from graft donor cells, obtained 180 days after TCRalphabeta/CD19-depleted stem cell transplant. The receptor was derived from a male patient between 5 and 17 years old who had a stem cell transplant for acute myeloid leukemia, so the T cells may come from the graft donor. This CDR3 reads CATSRGSGGNQPQHF. CDR3 nucleotide sequence: TGTGCCACGTCGCGGGGAAGTGGGGGCAATCAGCCCCAGCATTTT.